Ten or more counts support the clone carrying this T cell receptor (beta chain). The antigen is not known. As the template, RNA transcripts were used to amplify TCR beta CDR3 regions. HTBI-primed first-round RT-PCR preceded second-round multiplex PCR. In TCRdb, the multiplex PCR reads were re-called with MiXCR into one record per CDR3 protein. The repertoire consists of hundreds of thousands of distinct CDR3 sequences, with around 20% occurring once and the leading ten covering more than 2.5%. The entry originates in a study of Graves' ophthalmopathy and Graves' hyperthyroidism. Study-level results: Most thyroid clonotypes with frequency above 0.001 were detected in blood too.

PBMCs originated in about 9.8 ml of fresh peripheral blood. V was shortened by 7 bases and J by 2 bases, with 19 bases between the two germline ends. Germline values: CDR1 MGHDK, CDR2 SYGVNS. The CDR3 length is 16 residues. This TCR came from a woman under 30 with stable Graves' hyperthyroidism. Material for sequencing was peripheral blood. V usage is TRBV25-1 and J usage is TRBJ2-3; D possibly uses TRBD1 or TRBD2 (5 bases each). Here the CDR3 reads CASTVHRDGTTDTQYF. CDR3 coding DNA: TGTGCCAGCACCGTACACCGGGACGGAACCACAGATACGCAGTATTTT.